A selection of T cell receptor beta chains follows, all from one sample in a study of memory CD4+ T cells and cytomegalovirus serostatus. Method: immunoSEQ multiplex PCR; TCRdb's copy keeps in-frame clones and lacks some. Here the sample spans tens of thousands of clones, about 82% being singletons. Sequencing was carried out using memory CD4+ T cells from blood. The receptors here all came from an adult in good health and CMV-seronegative. Both conserved end residues are part of each CDR3. D genes are given only for firm matches. Clone size is shown for a subset of rows, as once, few, many or a class of expanded clone.

V	J	size	D	DNA	CDR3
TRBV2	TRBJ2-3	-	-	TGTGCCAGCAGTGAAAACGGGGCTAGCTTCGGCACAGATACGCAGTATTTT	CASSENGASFGTDTQYF
TRBV19	TRBJ2-3	-	TRBD1	TGTGCCAGCCGGGACAGGGGCACAGATACGCAGTATTTT	CASRDRGTDTQYF
TRBV7-6	TRBJ1-4	-	TRBD1	TGTGCCAGCAGCTGGCGACAGGGTGATGAAAAACTGTTTTTT	CASSWRQGDEKLFF
TRBV4-3	TRBJ2-3	-	-	TGCGCCAGCAGCCAAGACCATGATACCTTAACAGGGTATGGAGATACGCAGTATTTT	CASSQDHDTLTGYGDTQYF
TRBV7-2	TRBJ1-2	-	-	TGTGCCAGCCTTGAGGGGACCCAAAGCCGCAATGGCTACACCTTC	CASLEGTQSRNGYTF
TRBV7-9	TRBJ2-1	-	TRBD1	TGTGCCAGCAGCTCGGACAGGCGTTTGTTCGGTGAGCAGTTCTTC	CASSSDRRLFGEQFF
TRBV6-5	TRBJ2-7	-	-	TGTGCCAGCAGTTACTTCGGCGGGCGAGAGCAGTACTTC	CASSYFGGREQYF
TRBV5-1	TRBJ2-7	few	-	TGCGCCAGCAGCTTGACCGGGACCCCGAACGAGCAGTACTTC	CASSLTGTPNEQYF
TRBV19	TRBJ2-7	few	-	TGTGCCAGTAGTATTAACGACAGGTACTACGAGCAGTACTTC	CASSINDRYYEQYF
TRBV28	TRBJ1-2	-	TRBD1	TGTGCCAGCAGTCTCGGGACAGGGATCTATGGCTACACCTTC	CASSLGTGIYGYTF
TRBV9	TRBJ1-2	-	-	TGTGCCAGCAGCGTACAGGGAATCTATGGCTACACCTTC	CASSVQGIYGYTF
TRBV5-8	TRBJ2-7	few	-	TGTGCCAGCAGCGCCTCCGGACTCTACGAGCAGTACTTC	CASSASGLYEQYF
TRBV29-1	TRBJ2-7	-	-	TGCAGCGCCTTGACCGATAGCTCCTACGAGCAGTACTTC	CSALTDSSYEQYF
TRBV18	TRBJ2-2	-	-	TGTGCCAGCTCACCACCTGCAGTGAACACCGGGGAGCTGTTTTTT	CASSPPAVNTGELFF
TRBV19	TRBJ1-1	-	-	TGTGCCAGTAGTTGGCGTGCAGACACTGAAGCTTTCTTT	CASSWRADTEAFF
TRBV4-2	TRBJ2-3	-	TRBD2	TGTGCCAGCAGCCCCCCTGTTCGGGAGGGGCTGGATACGCAGTATTTT	CASSPPVREGLDTQYF
TRBV6-5	TRBJ1-1	-	-	TGTGCCAGCATTCCCTTGGGGGTGAACACTGAAGCTTTCTTT	CASIPLGVNTEAFF
TRBV4-3	TRBJ1-2	-	-	TGCGCCAGCAGCCAAGACGGGGGGAATGGCTACACCTTC	CASSQDGGNGYTF
TRBV5-6	TRBJ1-2	once	-	TGTGCCAGCAGCTTAGGCCGGGACGGACTCTATGGCTACACCTTC	CASSLGRDGLYGYTF
TRBV7-2	TRBJ2-5	few	TRBD2	TGTGCCAGCAGCTTACTCTCGACGGGAGGCTGGGTACAAGAGACCCAGTACTTC	CASSLLSTGGWVQETQYF
TRBV29-1	TRBJ2-2	-	-	TGCAGCGTTGAAGTGATGGCCACCGGGGAGCTGTTTTTT	CSVEVMATGELFF
TRBV19	TRBJ2-3	-	-	TGTGCCAGTACCGAAGGTCCTAGCACAGATACGCAGTATTTT	CASTEGPSTDTQYF
TRBV6-1	TRBJ1-3	-	-	TGTGCCAGCAGTGTGAATAGTCCGAGCTCTGGAAACACCATATATTTT	CASSVNSPSSGNTIYF
TRBV28	TRBJ1-2	-	-	TGTGCCAGCAGTTTTTCAATCAACCGTTTCAGGGTGGATGGCTACACCTTC	CASSFSINRFRVDGYTF
TRBV2	TRBJ2-2	few	-	TGTGCCAGCAGGAGGGACTGGGGGGCCGGGGAGCTGTTTTTT	CASRRDWGAGELFF
TRBV7-2	TRBJ2-3	-	-	TGTGCCAGCAGCCCCCAACACAGCACAGATACGCAGTATTTT	CASSPQHSTDTQYF
TRBV19	TRBJ2-5	-	TRBD2	TGTGCCAGTAGGGCTAGCGGGGCCCAAGAGACCCAGTACTTC	CASRASGAQETQYF
TRBV5-4	TRBJ2-5	-	TRBD1	TGTGCCAGCAGCAATACAGGGGGCGCCTTAGAGACCCAGTACTTC	CASSNTGGALETQYF
TRBV6-5	TRBJ1-2	-	TRBD1	TGTGCCAGCAGACCACAGGGGGAGGGTGGCTACACCTTC	CASRPQGEGGYTF
TRBV10-1	TRBJ2-2	once	-	TGCGCCAGCAGTGGGACTCCTGGGACCGGGGAGCTGTTTTTT	CASSGTPGTGELFF
TRBV7-2	TRBJ2-4	-	-	TGTGCCAGCAGCCCTTCAGGAGCGCAGGGCATTCAGTACTTC	CASSPSGAQGIQYF
TRBV28	TRBJ2-4	-	-	TGTGCCAGCAGTTTAGGTGGGGGCGGTAAAAACATTCAGTACTTC	CASSLGGGGKNIQYF
TRBV14	TRBJ1-6	-	TRBD1	TGTGCCAGCAGCCACAGGGGGAGACCCCTCCACTTT	CASSHRGRPLHF
TRBV7-9	TRBJ2-2	-	-	TGTGCCAGCAGCCCCTACACCGGGGAGCTGTTTTTT	CASSPYTGELFF
TRBV5-1	TRBJ1-1	-	TRBD1	TGCGCCAGCAGCAACACAGGGGTAGCGGACACTGAAGCTTTCTTT	CASSNTGVADTEAFF
TRBV6-6	TRBJ2-3	-	TRBD2	TGTGCCAGCAGGCACGATAGCGGGAGACCAGATACGCAGTATTTT	CASRHDSGRPDTQYF
TRBV27	TRBJ1-5	-	-	TGTGCCAGCAGTCGACAATCGGGATTAGGGGCCCAGCATTTT	CASSRQSGLGAQHF
TRBV18	TRBJ2-1	-	-	TGTGCCAGCTCAAAAGGGATAGAGACAGGCAACAATGAGCAGTTCTTC	CASSKGIETGNNEQFF
TRBV18	TRBJ1-2	few	-	TGTGCCAGCTCACCGGAGGGGTGGGGCTCCAACTATGGCTACACCTTC	CASSPEGWGSNYGYTF
TRBV7-2	TRBJ2-3	-	TRBD2	TGTGCCAGCAGGGAGAGGCGGGGGACAGATACGCAGTATTTT	CASRERRGTDTQYF
TRBV5-1	TRBJ2-5	-	-	TGCGCCAGCAGCTTGGATCAAGAGACCCAGTACTTC	CASSLDQETQYF
TRBV28	TRBJ1-4	-	-	TGTGCCAGCAGCCCTCCCCCAGCCCTGGGTGAAAAACTGTTTTTT	CASSPPPALGEKLFF
TRBV5-1	TRBJ1-3	-	-	TGCGCCAGCAGCGCTGCCGGGACGCCAGACTCTGGAAACACCATATATTTT	CASSAAGTPDSGNTIYF
TRBV11-2	TRBJ2-7	once	-	TGTGCCAGCAGCCCGTCTGGGCGTTCATCCGAGCAGTACTTC	CASSPSGRSSEQYF
TRBV10-3	TRBJ2-3	few	TRBD2	TGTGCCATCAGGTCACTAGCGAGCACAGATACGCAGTATTTT	CAIRSLASTDTQYF
TRBV18	TRBJ1-2	-	-	TGTGCCAGCTCACCGCTTGGGACCGCGGCTAACTATGGCTACACCTTC	CASSPLGTAANYGYTF
TRBV5-4	TRBJ2-7	-	-	TGTGCCAGCAGCTTGCGCACAGGGTACGAGCAGTACTTC	CASSLRTGYEQYF
TRBV9	TRBJ2-3	-	-	TGTGCCAGCAGCCGCCTCGGCGGGAGCACAGATACGCAGTATTTT	CASSRLGGSTDTQYF
TRBV5-1	TRBJ1-3	-	TRBD1	TGCGCCAGCAGAGCCTCCGGGACAGGTTCTTCTGGAAACACCATATATTTT	CASRASGTGSSGNTIYF
TRBV7-9	TRBJ1-1	-	-	TGTGCCAGCAGCTTAGTCGCCGGTGGCTCTGAAGCTTTCTTT	CASSLVAGGSEAFF